This TCR beta chain derives from a study of T cell changes during pregnancy in multiple sclerosis. This CDR3 comprises 15 residues. Germline V gene data show CDR1 as SGHTA and CDR2 as FQGNSA. V gave up 5 bases and J gave up 6 bases, with 18 bases separating them. This clone was detected once. Sequencing used immunoSEQ multiplex PCR; TCRdb keeps in-frame clones, though not all of them. The table has about 22,000 clones, 90% to 95% seen once. This rearrangement joins TRBV7-2 to TRBJ2-3, with a possible D match to TRBD2 (6 bases). The TCR originated in a female donor in good health, enrolled as a control in a pregnancy study. This sample comprised CD4+ T cells from peripheral blood mononuclear cells, obtained after pregnancy. CDR3 protein: CASSPGNRRADTQYF. For the CDR3, the DNA is TGTGCCAGCAGCCCGGGGAACAGGAGGGCGGATACGCAGTATTTT.